This T cell receptor beta chain stems from a study of long-term antiretroviral therapy in people with HIV. Study-wide results and limits: The study found that diversity rose after ART but stayed below transplant donor controls.

A note on this clone: Its cognate antigen is unknown.

The libraries were made with immunoSEQ v3.0 at survey level. The assay was immunoSEQ multiplex PCR, and TCRdb's table has in-frame clones only and misses some. The sample consists of 12,000 to 15,000 clones, 88% of them appearing once. Each contributor possessed a minimum of one pre-ART and a minimum of two post-ART PBMC samples. Each sample contained about 0.95-11 million cryopreserved PBMC, thawed before DNA extraction. J lost 6 bases, V lost 5 bases, and 8 bases had no gene match. This CDR3 spans 14 amino acids. CDR1 MNHNY and CDR2 SVGAGI come from the germline V gene (reference sequence). This chain links TRBV6-6 with TRBJ2-7; 9 bases are shared with TRBD1. This receptor was taken from a middle-aged man with HIV. Sequences were derived from unsorted PBMCs, sampled 6.2 years after starting antiretroviral therapy. CDR3 sequence (DNA): TGTGCCAGCAGTCCCGGGACAGGGAATTCCGAGCAGTACTTC. It encodes CASSPGTGNSEQYF.